Below, 23 T cell receptor beta chains from the same sample are listed, as sequenced in a study of patients and donors after allogeneic stem cell transplantation (TCRdb year 2020). The receptor library was made with RT-PCR. Sequencing relied on a NextSeq 550. TCRdb applied fastp at Q25 and MiXCR to the public reads, then kept only in-frame beta chains. A single entry per CDR3 protein holds the most common genes and DNA from its merged rows. In all, the sample holds some 960,000 distinct CDR3 sequences, and around 17% of those were seen once. About 6% of the sample lies in the top ten. Sequencing input: blood, either unsorted or a sorted T cell fraction (not recorded which). All receptors come from a human donor who was either an allogeneic HSCT recipient or a stem cell or donor lymphocyte infusion donor (not recorded which). It is not recorded whose cells these are; they may come from a transplant donor.

This clonotype was seen more than once but under ten times. The gene calls are TRBV10-3 and TRBJ2-1; perhaps TRBD1 as D (5 bases). V lost 7 bases, J lost 5 bases, and 21 bases lay in between. The CDR3 has 16 residues. CDR1 and CDR2 from the germline V gene are ENHRY and SYGVKD. The CDR3 loop is CAIKLGAARDDNEQFF. The CDR3 nucleotides are TGTGCCATCAAGTTGGGCGCGGCCAGGGATGACAATGAGCAGTTCTTC.

The chain couples TRBV7-9 to TRBJ1-4; D remains unclear. Germline CDR1 and CDR2: SEHNR and FQNEAQ (reference sequence). Trimming stripped 5 bases from V and 12 bases from J, with 16 bases between. The CDR3 totals 13 residues. The CDR3 region has the DNA TGTGCCAGCAGCCCACCATACTCTGAGGAACTGTTTTTT. This codes for CASSPPYSEELFF.

The chain uses TRBV25-1 and TRBJ2-5; the D gene is possibly TRBD1 (6 bases). The V end lost 3 bases, the J end lost 1 base, and 12 bases lay between the germline ends. This CDR3 spans 15 amino acids. CDR1 is MGHDK and CDR2 is SYGVNS in the germline V gene. The CDR3 reads CASSDTGQLQETQYF. The DNA of the CDR3 is TGTGCCAGCAGTGATACAGGACAGCTCCAAGAGACCCAGTACTTC.

The chain uses TRBV5-4 and TRBJ1-1, with D possibly TRBD1 on 6 matching bases. The germline V gene encodes CDR1 SGHNT and CDR2 YYREEE (reference sequence). Trimming removed 2 bases at V and 4 bases at J, with 15 bases between. This CDR3 is 15 amino acids long. The DNA of the CDR3 is TGTGCCAGCAGCTTTAACAGGGTTCAGGGCACTGAAGCTTTCTTT. Translation gives CASSFNRVQGTEAFF.

This clonotype came up a few times. The chain links TRBV7-3 to TRBJ2-5; no definite D call. CDR1 is SGHTA and CDR2 is FQGTGA in the germline V gene. V was shortened by 5 bases and J by 5 bases, with 12 bases between the two germline ends. This CDR3 comprises 13 residues. In DNA, the CDR3 is TGTGCCAGCAGCGCCGGAGTAGAGGAGACCCAGTACTTC. This gives the protein CASSAGVEETQYF.

The chain has TRBV15 and TRBJ1-2; no clear D gene. V was shortened by 4 bases and J by 4 bases, with 10 bases between the two germline ends. Germline CDR1 and CDR2: LNHNV and YYDKDF (reference sequence). CDR3 length equals 13 residues. The CDR3 sequence is CATSKQSSYGYTF. The DNA for the CDR3 is TGTGCCACCAGCAAACAGTCGAGCTATGGCTACACCTTC.

V gene TRBV5-1 combines with J gene TRBJ1-1, with D hard to call. The V and J ends lost 1 base and 4 bases respectively, with 8 bases between them. CDR1 is SGHRS, CDR2 YFSETQ, per germline. CDR3 length: 13 residues. CDR3 residues: CASSLSTTTEAFF. The CDR3 region has the DNA TGCGCCAGCAGCTTGTCGACAACCACTGAAGCTTTCTTT.

This clonotype occurred a few times. The chain is built from TRBV6-2 or TRBV6-3 and TRBJ2-3, with a possible D match to TRBD1 (5 bases). V was clipped by 11 bases and J by 7 bases, with 19 bases between them. Germline CDR1 is MNHEY and CDR2 is SVGEGT. The CDR3 covers 13 residues. The DNA for the CDR3 is TGTGCCGGCGGAACAGGTTTCATGTATACGCAGTATTTT. As protein: CAGGTGFMYTQYF.

The chain joins TRBV4-3 to TRBJ2-7, with D tentatively TRBD1 (6 bases). Germline V gene data show CDR1 as LGHNA and CDR2 as YSLEER. V lost 1 base and J lost 3, with 19 bases in between. This CDR3 contains 17 residues. CDR3 nucleotide sequence: TGCGCCAGCAGCCAAGGAATCACCGGGACATTGGGCTACGAGCAGTACTTC. Translated: CASSQGITGTLGYEQYF.

This clonotype was detected only a few times. This sequence joins TRBV20-1 and TRBJ1-2, with 9 bases fitting TRBD1. V lost 6 bases, J lost 8 bases, and 13 bases stayed unmatched. The CDR3 spans 14 residues. The germline CDR1 and CDR2 sequences are DFQATT and SNEGSKA (reference sequence). CDR3 nucleotide sequence: TGCAGTGCCCCCGCCACAGGGGGCGTGGGCGGCTACACCTTC. Translation gives CSAPATGGVGGYTF.

This clonotype was detected a few times. V usage is TRBV6-5 and J usage is TRBJ2-3; D is uncertain. Germline-derived CDR1 and CDR2 are MNHEY and SVGAGI. CDR3 length: 16 amino acids. Deletions cut 0 bases from V and 2 bases from J, with 12 bases between. The CDR3 sequence is CASSYSSGSPTDTQYF. Written as DNA, the CDR3 is TGTGCCAGCAGTTACTCCTCTGGGTCCCCCACAGATACGCAGTATTTT.

This clonotype has more than one count but fewer than ten. The J gene is TRBJ2-1, the V gene TRBV5-1; 11 positions agree with TRBD2. Germline assignment: CDR1 SGHRS and CDR2 YFSETQ. The CDR3 length is 17 residues. V lost 1 base and J lost 4; bases outside the gene matches: 7. CDR3 bases: TGCGCCAGCAGCTTGTGGCCGGGGACTAGCGGATACAATGAGCAGTTCTTC. Translating gives CASSLWPGTSGYNEQFF.

The V gene is TRBV19, the J gene TRBJ2-2; TRBD2 aligns across 9 bases. The germline V gene has CDR1 LNHDA and CDR2 SQIVND (reference sequence). The CDR3 covers 15 residues. With 3 bases clipped from V and 6 bases from J, the junction kept 5 bases outside the gene matches. The CDR3: CASSMDVAGAGELFF. CDR3 coding DNA: TGTGCCAGTAGTATGGACGTAGCGGGGGCCGGGGAGCTGTTTTTT.

The gene calls are TRBV27 and TRBJ1-2; 8 positions match TRBD1. The CDR3 spans 15 residues. Germline-derived CDR1 and CDR2 are MNHEY and SMNVEV (reference sequence). The junction had 9 bases not matched to a gene; V was cut back by 5 bases and J by 4 bases. The CDR3 coding sequence is TGTGCCAGCAGTGACCCGTGGACAGGGAGCTATGGCTACACCTTC. This gives the protein CASSDPWTGSYGYTF.

The gene calls are TRBV12-5 and TRBJ1-1; D unclear. The V end was cut by 3 bases, the J end by 5 bases, with 10 bases between. The germline V gene has CDR1 LGHNT and CDR2 FRNRAP. The CDR3 sequence is 13 residues long. CDR3 sequence: CASGFTPGTEAFF. CDR3 DNA: TGTGCTAGTGGTTTCACCCCCGGGACTGAAGCTTTCTTT.

This clonotype occurred a few times. The chain has TRBV4-1 and TRBJ2-2, with D possibly matching TRBD1 (5 bases). The CDR3 is 19 amino acids. The ends were cut back, 0 bases at V and 2 bases at J, with 19 bases in the middle. Germline-derived CDR1 and CDR2 are MGHRA and YSYEKL. The CDR3 spells CASSQDLGRVFSNTGELFF. The CDR3 DNA reads TGCGCCAGCAGCCAAGATTTGGGGCGCGTGTTTAGCAACACCGGGGAGCTGTTTTTT.

V usage is TRBV5-1 and J usage is TRBJ2-3; D is uncertain. The CDR3 is 15 amino acids. From germline, CDR1 is SGHRS and CDR2 YFSETQ. V lost 4 bases and J lost 0, with 12 bases in between. The CDR3 here is CASSPARRSTDTQYF. CDR3 nucleotide sequence: TGCGCCAGCAGCCCGGCCCGCCGGAGCACAGATACGCAGTATTTT.

This clonotype has a handful of counts. V usage is TRBV19 and J usage is TRBJ2-1; 9 bases are a match to TRBD2. The CDR3 is made up of 14 amino acids. Germline assignment: CDR1 LNHDA and CDR2 SQIVND (reference sequence). The junction had 4 bases not matched to a gene; V was cut back by 5 bases and J by 5 bases. The CDR3 here is CASSLGLANNEQFF. For the CDR3, the DNA is TGTGCCAGTAGTCTCGGACTAGCGAACAATGAGCAGTTCTTC.

This clonotype has just a few counts. The genes are TRBV25-1 and TRBJ2-2; maybe TRBD2 (6 bases). Looked up from germline, CDR1 is MGHDK and CDR2 is SYGVNS. Trimming left V 8 bases short and J 3 bases short, with 19 bases between. This CDR3 region has 16 residues. The CDR3: CASATSGLPYTGELFF. The DNA of the CDR3 is TGTGCCAGCGCCACCTCCGGACTACCTTACACCGGGGAGCTGTTTTTT.

This clonotype has a count of ten or more. The chain uses TRBV10-3 and TRBJ2-1, with 9 bases lining up with TRBD2. This CDR3 has 16 residues. Germline V lookup: CDR1 ENHRY, CDR2 SYGVKD. Trimming removed 2 bases from V and 4 bases from J; junction bases left unmatched: 6. DNA of the CDR3: TGTGCCATCAGTGAGACAGGACTAGCGAGATACAATGAGCAGTTCTTC. This gives the protein CAISETGLARYNEQFF.

The rearrangement joins TRBV6-1 to TRBJ2-1; TRBD2 matches at 10 bases. Germline lookup yields CDR1 MNHNS and CDR2 SASEGT. The CDR3 is 13 residues long. Trimming at V came to 11 bases and at J to 9 bases, leaving 10 bases not matched to a gene. CDR3 in amino acids: CAGGSGREGEQFF. Here the CDR3 DNA reads TGTGCCGGCGGGAGCGGGAGGGAGGGTGAGCAGTTCTTC.

This clonotype has more than one count but fewer than ten. This chain joins TRBV29-1 and TRBJ2-1; D not resolved. CDR1 and CDR2 from the germline V gene are SQVTM and ANQGSEA. The CDR3 extends over 12 amino acids. The ends were cut back, 7 bases at V and 4 bases at J, with 11 bases in the middle. CDR3 residues: CSAPFSYNEQFF. The CDR3 bases are TGCAGCGCTCCGTTTTCTTACAATGAGCAGTTCTTC.

The chain has TRBV7-6 and TRBJ2-1; D remains unclear. Germline CDR1 and CDR2: SGHVS and FNYEAQ. V gave up 1 base and J gave up 9 bases, with 10 bases separating them. This CDR3 contains 13 residues. The CDR3 nucleotides read TGTGCCAGCAGCTTAGGTTGGTCTGTTGAGCAGTTCTTC. This encodes CASSLGWSVEQFF.